Each of the 22 T cell receptor beta chains below was sequenced from the same sample in a study of T-cell memory formation after mild COVID-19. Each CDR3 protein is one row after TCRdb ran MiXCR on the 5' RACE reads. The sample consists of 300,000 to 350,000 distinct CDR3 sequences, more than 13% of them appearing once. The sequenced sample was PBMCs or a T cell subset sorted from them (not recorded which). These receptors originate from a man aged 18 to 30 who had mild COVID-19 (a few samples of this study predate the infection). Cell type and time point are not known.

The rearrangement links TRBV5-1 to TRBJ2-5; no definite D call. The CDR3 has 13 amino acids. The germline gives CDR1 SGHRS, CDR2 YFSETQ. With 6 bases removed from V and 5 bases from J, the gap between germline ends came to 14 bases. The CDR3 loop is CASKRFLEETQYF. The DNA for the CDR3 is TGCGCCAGCAAAAGGTTCCTTGAGGAGACCCAGTACTTC.

This clonotype has more than one count but fewer than ten. The chain couples TRBV5-6 to TRBJ2-7; 10 bases agree with TRBD2. J was trimmed by 0 bases and V by 0 bases; bases with no gene match: 0. Germline V CDR1 and CDR2: SGHDT, YYEEEE. This CDR3 has 15 amino acids. The CDR3 sequence is CASSLASGSSYEQYV. CDR3 nucleotides: TGTGCCAGCAGCTTGGCTAGCGGGAGCTCCTACGAGCAGTACGTC.

This clonotype showed up many times. This rearrangement joins TRBV5-1 to TRBJ2-1; 8 bases map to TRBD1. The CDR3 spans 14 residues. J was trimmed by 7 bases and V by 4 bases; bases with no gene match: 7. The germline CDR1 and CDR2 sequences are SGHRS and YFSETQ. The CDR3: CASSPRQGRNEQFF. CDR3 bases: TGCGCCAGCAGCCCGAGACAGGGGCGGAATGAGCAGTTCTTC.

The chain is built from TRBV24-1 and TRBJ2-1, with a possible D match to TRBD1 (6 bases). The CDR3 covers 16 residues. V dropped 5 bases and J dropped 0 bases, with 13 bases sitting between them. CDR1 KGHDR and CDR2 SFDVKD come from the germline V gene. The CDR3 spells CATSGTTGSSYNEQFF. CDR3 nucleotides: TGTGCCACCAGTGGGACAACAGGGAGCTCCTACAATGAGCAGTTCTTC.

This rearrangement joins TRBV6-2 or TRBV6-3 to TRBJ2-7; D is undetermined. Between the trimmed V and J ends, which lost 5 bases and 0 bases, there was a span of 20 bases. CDR1 and CDR2 (germline): MNHEY, SVGEGT. This CDR3 has 17 amino acids. The CDR3 DNA reads as TGTGCCAGCAGTCTACCCCCTCCGAGTAGGATCTCCTACGAGCAGTACGTC. Its protein product is CASSLPPPSRISYEQYV.

This clonotype was seen a few times. This chain joins TRBV7-2 and TRBJ2-5, with D hard to call. Trimming left V 2 bases short and J 5 bases short, with 15 bases between. The CDR3 loop spans 15 amino acids. Germline-derived CDR1 and CDR2 are SGHTA and FQGNSA. For the CDR3, the DNA is TGTGCCAGCAGCTTAATTACCCAGACTGCGGAGACCCAGTACTTC. Translated: CASSLITQTAETQYF.

The CDR3 DNA reads as TGCGCCAGCAGCGGCCAGACGGAAGCTTTCTTT. Amino acid sequence: CASSGQTEAFF. V usage is TRBV4-1 and J usage is TRBJ1-1, with D hard to call. Between the trimmed V and J ends, which lost 5 bases and 8 bases, there was a span of 9 bases. The CDR3 loop spans 11 amino acids. The germline V gene encodes CDR1 MGHRA and CDR2 YSYEKL.

This rearrangement joins TRBV5-5 to TRBJ1-1; D unresolved. The germline V gene encodes CDR1 SGHKS and CDR2 YYEKEE (reference sequence). V was trimmed by 2 bases and J by 7 bases, leaving 12 bases between them. The CDR3 contains 13 residues. CDR3 bases: TGTGCCAGCAGCTTTCACAGTGAAGGTGAAGCTTTCTTT. This sequence encodes CASSFHSEGEAFF.

This clonotype was counted between two and nine times. This chain joins TRBV15 and TRBJ2-7, with D perhaps assigned TRBD1 or TRBD2 (5 bases each). This CDR3 is 15 amino acids long. The germline V gene encodes CDR1 LNHNV and CDR2 YYDKDF (reference sequence). The ends were cut back, 4 bases at V and 0 bases at J, with 13 bases in the middle. The CDR3, as DNA: TGTGCCACCAGCACTCTGGGGACGGGCTCCTACGAGCAGTACTTC. Translation gives CATSTLGTGSYEQYF. Supplemented by reference TRBV15 and TRBJ2-7, the full variable domain reads DAMVIQNPRYQVTQFGKPVTLSCSQTLNHNVMYWYQQKSSQAPKLLFHYYDKDFNNEADTPDNFQSRRPNTSFCFLDIRSPGLGDTAMYLCATSTLGTGSYEQYFGPGTRLTVT.

The chain recombines TRBV20-1 with TRBJ2-7; D is perhaps TRBD2 (6 bases). The CDR3 length is 12 residues. V was shortened by 5 bases and J by 3 bases, with 11 bases between the two germline ends. Per germline, CDR1 DFQATT and CDR2 SNEGSKA (reference sequence). For the CDR3, the DNA is TGCAGTGCTGGAGGGTACAACTACGAGCAGTACTTC. It encodes CSAGGYNYEQYF.

This clonotype was picked up a small number of times. The chain joins TRBV7-9 to TRBJ2-5; TRBD2 matches at 7 bases. CDR1 is SEHNR, CDR2 FQNEAQ, per germline (reference sequence). The trim removed 5 bases at V and 5 bases at J, leaving 5 bases unmatched. This CDR3 is 13 amino acids long. The chain's CDR3 is CASSTAGEETQYF. The CDR3 DNA is TGTGCCAGCAGCACGGCGGGGGAGGAGACCCAGTACTTC.

The V and J genes are TRBV14 and TRBJ2-4; D is unresolved. The V and J ends lost 2 bases and 4 bases respectively, with 12 bases between them. The CDR3 loop spans 15 amino acids. Per germline, CDR1 SGHDN and CDR2 FVKESK. CDR3 bases: TGTGCCAGCAGCCAATCCACGGGTGTAAAAAACATTCAGTACTTC. It specifies CASSQSTGVKNIQYF.

This clonotype was seen a handful of times. This chain joins TRBV9 and TRBJ2-5; D is possibly TRBD1 or TRBD2 (5 bases each). This CDR3 spans 15 amino acids. V dropped 3 bases and J dropped 3 bases, with 15 bases sitting between them. Germline values: CDR1 SGDLS, CDR2 YYNGEE. The CDR3 loop is CASSGTGTAEETQYF. The CDR3 region has the DNA TGTGCCAGCAGCGGCACCGGGACGGCGGAAGAGACCCAGTACTTC.

This clonotype was seen many times. The chain uses TRBV7-2 and TRBJ1-5; tentative D call: TRBD1 (5 bases). Looked up from germline, CDR1 is SGHTA and CDR2 is FQGNSA. The CDR3 loop spans 13 amino acids. Trimming pared 3 bases from V and 4 bases from J, leaving 7 bases between. CDR3 sequence (DNA): TGTGCCAGCAGCTTCCGACAGAATCAGCCCCAGCATTTT. Translated, it gives CASSFRQNQPQHF.

This clonotype was seen a handful of times. The chain uses TRBV7-2 and TRBJ2-1, with D perhaps matching TRBD1 or TRBD2 (5 bases each). Deletions cut 6 bases from V and 8 bases from J, with 11 bases between. CDR1 SGHTA and CDR2 FQGNSA come from the germline V gene. The CDR3 is 12 amino acids. The CDR3 DNA follows: TGTGCCAGCAGTCCCAAGGGACATGAGCAGTTCTTC. Its translation is CASSPKGHEQFF.

This rearrangement joins TRBV7-8 to TRBJ1-5; D not resolved. This CDR3 has 15 residues. Between the trimmed V and J ends, which lost 4 bases and 6 bases, there was a span of 16 bases. Germline V gene lookup returns CDR1 SGHVS and CDR2 FQNEAQ. CDR3 protein: CASSSAGPPAQPQHF. In nucleotides, the CDR3 is TGTGCCAGCAGCTCCGCCGGCCCCCCGGCTCAGCCCCAGCATTTT.

V and J are TRBV2 and TRBJ2-7; D unresolved. V was cut by 8 bases and J by 0 bases, with 11 bases left in between. CDR1 is SNHLY and CDR2 is FYNNEI in the germline V gene. CDR3 length: 13 residues. CDR3 bases: TGTGCCAGCCGCTGGACCGACTCCTACGAGCAGTACTTC. It codes for CASRWTDSYEQYF.

The rearrangement joins TRBV7-9 to TRBJ1-1; D gene uncertain. The CDR3 contains 15 residues. Germline loops: CDR1 SEHNR, CDR2 FQNEAQ (reference sequence). With 1 base removed from V and 3 bases from J, the gap between germline ends came to 12 bases. CDR3 in amino acids: CASSLVGPLDTEAFF. The CDR3 DNA follows: TGTGCCAGCAGCTTAGTTGGGCCCTTGGACACTGAAGCTTTCTTT.

J is TRBJ2-5 and V is TRBV6-5; 9 nucleotides align to TRBD1. The V and J ends lost 7 bases and 5 bases, in that order; junction bases with no gene match: 8. This CDR3 spans 14 amino acids. Germline V CDR1 and CDR2: MNHEY, SVGAGI. The CDR3 bases are TGTGCCAGCACCCCGGGACAGGGACTCGAGACCCAGTACTTC. Residues: CASTPGQGLETQYF.

The chain is built from TRBV7-2 and TRBJ2-1; 12 bases are a match to TRBD2. Germline assignment: CDR1 SGHTA and CDR2 FQGNSA. The CDR3 is made up of 16 amino acids. J lost 9 bases, V lost 1 base, and 7 bases had no gene match. The CDR3 here is CASSLVSSGGAAEQFF. In DNA, the CDR3 is TGTGCCAGCAGCTTAGTCTCTAGCGGGGGGGCCGCTGAGCAGTTCTTC.

This clonotype was detected many times. J is TRBJ1-6 and V is TRBV12-3 or TRBV12-4, with unresolved D. Trimming took off 0 bases at V and 8 bases at J, with 8 bases between the two ends. The CDR3 runs 14 residues. The CDR3 sequence is CASSLARGHSPLHF. The DNA of the CDR3 is TGTGCCAGCAGTTTAGCGCGAGGGCATTCACCCCTCCACTTT.

This clonotype was recorded many times. The chain carries TRBV10-3 and TRBJ2-5, with 7 bases that match TRBD1. The CDR3 has 14 residues. CDR1 is ENHRY and CDR2 is SYGVKD in the germline V gene. V lost 5 bases to trimming and J lost 5 bases; unmatched junction nucleotides: 8. The CDR3 nucleotides are TGTGCCATCAGTAAGAAGGGGGCTGTGGAGACCCAGTACTTC. Translation gives CAISKKGAVETQYF.